This T cell receptor beta chain was obtained from a study of human T cells and chemical hapten exposure. Study-level results: The study found that DPC sensitization did not change TCRs above 1 in 1000 frequency.

In TCRdb, the RACE reads were re-called with MiXCR into one record per CDR3 protein. The sample records 300,000 to 450,000 distinct CDR3 sequences, approximately 5% being singletons. Documented time point: pre-sensitization, week 0. Noted treatment: therapeutic diphenylcyclopropenone sensitization with weekly scalp DPC. CDR3 length equals 14 residues. Trimming pared 1 base from V and 13 bases from J, leaving 14 bases between. From germline, CDR1 is LGHNA and CDR2 YNFKEQ. This clonotype was counted between two and nine times. What it binds is not known. The chain carries TRBV4-2 and TRBJ1-6; TRBD1 is a possible D gene (5 bases). The sequencing here drew on whole blood, taken in connection with sensitization to the hapten diphenylcyclopropenone (DPC). The clonotype comes from a woman aged 18-29 years with alopecia areata. Some clones in this sample may be carry-over from other donors' samples. The CDR3 here is CASSQGSGETPLHF. CDR3 sequence (DNA): TGTGCCAGCAGCCAAGGTTCGGGGGAAACGCCCCTCCACTTT.